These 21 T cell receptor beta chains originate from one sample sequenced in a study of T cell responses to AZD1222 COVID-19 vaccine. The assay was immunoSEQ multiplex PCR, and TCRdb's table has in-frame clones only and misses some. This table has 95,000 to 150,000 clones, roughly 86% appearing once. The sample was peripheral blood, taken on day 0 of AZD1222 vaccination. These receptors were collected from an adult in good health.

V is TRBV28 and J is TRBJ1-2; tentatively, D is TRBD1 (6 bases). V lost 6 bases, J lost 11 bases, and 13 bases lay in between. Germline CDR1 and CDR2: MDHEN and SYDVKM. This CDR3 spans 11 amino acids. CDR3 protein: CASSPQQGYTF. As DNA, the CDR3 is TGTGCCAGCAGCCCACAACAGGGATACACCTTC.

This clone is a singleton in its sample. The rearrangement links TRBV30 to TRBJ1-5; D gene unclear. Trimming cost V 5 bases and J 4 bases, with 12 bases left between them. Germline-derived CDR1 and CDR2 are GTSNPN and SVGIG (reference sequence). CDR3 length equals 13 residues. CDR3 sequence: CAWGIAGNQPQHF. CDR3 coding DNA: TGTGCCTGGGGGATTGCGGGTAATCAGCCCCAGCATTTT.

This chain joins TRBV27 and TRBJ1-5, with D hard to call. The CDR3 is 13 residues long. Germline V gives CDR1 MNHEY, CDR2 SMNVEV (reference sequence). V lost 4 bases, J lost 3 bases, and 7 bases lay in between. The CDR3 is CASSWSSNQPQHF. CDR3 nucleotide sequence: TGTGCCAGCAGTTGGAGTTCCAATCAGCCCCAGCATTTT.

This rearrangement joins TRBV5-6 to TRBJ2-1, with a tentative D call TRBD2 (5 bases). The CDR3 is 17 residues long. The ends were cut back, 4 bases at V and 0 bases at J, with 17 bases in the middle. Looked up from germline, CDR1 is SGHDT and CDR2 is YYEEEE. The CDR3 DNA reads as TGTGCCAGCAGCGCCCAGGCTCTGGGGAGCTCCTACAATGAGCAGTTCTTC. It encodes CASSAQALGSSYNEQFF. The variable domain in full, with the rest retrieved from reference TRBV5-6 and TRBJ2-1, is DAGVTQSPTHLIKTRGQQVTLRCSPKSGHDTVSWYQQALGQGPQFIFQYYEEEERQRGNFPDRFSGHQFPNYSSELNVNALLLGDSALYLCASSAQALGSSYNEQFFGPGTRLTVL.

CDR3 region: CASSLVTDSGNTIYF. CDR3 DNA: TGTGCCAGCAGCTTAGTCACGGACTCTGGAAACACCATATATTTT. The chain employs TRBV7-9 and TRBJ1-3; D is unclear. Germline lookup yields CDR1 SEHNR and CDR2 FQNEAQ (reference sequence). CDR3 length equals 15 residues. The ends were cut back, 1 base at V and 0 bases at J, with 7 bases in the middle.

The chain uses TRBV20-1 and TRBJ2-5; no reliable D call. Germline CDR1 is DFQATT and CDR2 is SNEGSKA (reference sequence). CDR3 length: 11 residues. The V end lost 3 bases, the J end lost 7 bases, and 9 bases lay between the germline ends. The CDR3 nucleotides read TGCAGTGCTAGCGTCCGCGGGACCCAGTACTTC. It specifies CSASVRGTQYF.

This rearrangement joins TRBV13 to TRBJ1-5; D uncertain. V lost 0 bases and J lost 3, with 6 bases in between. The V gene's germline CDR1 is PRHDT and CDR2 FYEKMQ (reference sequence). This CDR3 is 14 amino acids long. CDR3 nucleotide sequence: TGTGCCAGCAGCTTAGGTAACTTCAATCAGCCCCAGCATTTT. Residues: CASSLGNFNQPQHF.

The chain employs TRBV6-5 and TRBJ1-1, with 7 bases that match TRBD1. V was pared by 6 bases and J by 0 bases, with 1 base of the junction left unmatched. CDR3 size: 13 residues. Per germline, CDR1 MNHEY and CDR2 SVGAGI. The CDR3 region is CASRDRMNTEAFF. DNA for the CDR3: TGTGCCAGCAGGGACAGGATGAACACTGAAGCTTTCTTT.

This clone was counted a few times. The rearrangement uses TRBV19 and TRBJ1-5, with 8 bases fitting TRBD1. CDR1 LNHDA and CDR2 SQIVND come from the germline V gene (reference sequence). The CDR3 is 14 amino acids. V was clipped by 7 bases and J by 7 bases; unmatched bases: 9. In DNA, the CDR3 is TGTGCCAGTACCCCCGGACAGGGAGGCCAGCCCCAGCATTTT. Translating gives CASTPGQGGQPQHF.

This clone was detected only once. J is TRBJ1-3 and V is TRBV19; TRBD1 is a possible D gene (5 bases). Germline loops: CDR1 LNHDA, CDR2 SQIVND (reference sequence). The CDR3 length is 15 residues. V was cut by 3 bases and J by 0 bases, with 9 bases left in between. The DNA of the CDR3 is TGTGCCAGTAGTATTCGAGGGGCCTCTGGAAACACCATATATTTT. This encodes CASSIRGASGNTIYF. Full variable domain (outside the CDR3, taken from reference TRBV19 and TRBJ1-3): DGGITQSPKYLFRKEGQNVTLSCEQNLNHDAMYWYRQDPGQGLRLIYYSQIVNDFQKGDIAEGYSVSREKKESFPLTVTSAQKNPTAFYLCASSIRGASGNTIYFGEGSWLTVV.

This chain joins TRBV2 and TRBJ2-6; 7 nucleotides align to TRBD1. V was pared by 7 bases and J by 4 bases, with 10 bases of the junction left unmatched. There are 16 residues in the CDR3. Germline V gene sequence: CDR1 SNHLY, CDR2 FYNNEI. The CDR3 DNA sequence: TGTGCCAGCACCCCAGGGGGATACGACGGGGCCAACGTCCTGACTTTC. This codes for CASTPGGYDGANVLTF.

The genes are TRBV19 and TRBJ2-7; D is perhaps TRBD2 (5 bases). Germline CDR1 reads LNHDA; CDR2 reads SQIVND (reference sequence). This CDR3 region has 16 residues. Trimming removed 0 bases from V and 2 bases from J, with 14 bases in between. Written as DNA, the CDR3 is TGTGCCAGTAGTATAGATCGACGGCGGGTACCCTACGAGCAGTACTTC. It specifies CASSIDRRRVPYEQYF.

The CDR3 nucleotides are TGTGCCAGCAGCTCCGTCGGAGAGAACACTGAAGCTTTCTTT. Its protein product is CASSSVGENTEAFF. V is TRBV11-2 and J is TRBJ1-1; D call uncertain. The CDR3 totals 14 residues. Trimming removed 4 bases from V and 1 base from J, with 10 bases in between. Per germline, CDR1 SGHAT and CDR2 FQNNGV.

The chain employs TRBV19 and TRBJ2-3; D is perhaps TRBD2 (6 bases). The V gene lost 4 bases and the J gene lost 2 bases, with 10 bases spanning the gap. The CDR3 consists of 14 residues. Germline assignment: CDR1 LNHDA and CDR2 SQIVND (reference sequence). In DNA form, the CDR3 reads TGTGCCAGTAGTAAATTAGCGGACACAGATACGCAGTATTTT. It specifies CASSKLADTDTQYF.

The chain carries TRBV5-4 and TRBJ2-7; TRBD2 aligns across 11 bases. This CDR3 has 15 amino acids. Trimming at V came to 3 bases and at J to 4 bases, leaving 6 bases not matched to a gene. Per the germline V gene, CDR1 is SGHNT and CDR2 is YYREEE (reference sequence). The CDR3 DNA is TGTGCCAGCAGCTATGGGGGACTAGCGGCTTACGAGCAGTACTTC. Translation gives CASSYGGLAAYEQYF.

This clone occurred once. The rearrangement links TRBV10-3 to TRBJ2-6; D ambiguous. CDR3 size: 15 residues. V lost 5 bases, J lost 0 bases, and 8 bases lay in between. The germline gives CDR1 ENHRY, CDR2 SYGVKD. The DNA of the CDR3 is TGTGCCATCAGTTTGGGGTCCTCTGGGGCCAACGTCCTGACTTTC. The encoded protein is CAISLGSSGANVLTF.

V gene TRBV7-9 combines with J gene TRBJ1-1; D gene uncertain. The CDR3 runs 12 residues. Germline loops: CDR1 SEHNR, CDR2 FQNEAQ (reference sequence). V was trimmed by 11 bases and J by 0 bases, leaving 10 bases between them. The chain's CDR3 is CAEVLLNTEAFF. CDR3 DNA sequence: TGTGCCGAGGTGTTGTTGAACACTGAAGCTTTCTTT. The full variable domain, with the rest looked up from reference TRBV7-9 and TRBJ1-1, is DTGVSQNPRHKITKRGQNVTFRCDPISEHNRLYWYRQTLGQGPEFLTYFQNEAQLEKSRLLSDRFSAERPKGSFSTLEIQRTEQGDSAMYLCAEVLLNTEAFFGQGTRLTVV.

The CDR3 protein is CAWTPTSGGADTQYF. The CDR3 DNA sequence: TGTGCCTGGACTCCGACTAGCGGGGGTGCAGATACGCAGTATTTT. The rearrangement joins TRBV30 to TRBJ2-3; 12 bases are a match to TRBD2. Germline V CDR1 and CDR2: GTSNPN, SVGIG (reference sequence). The junction had 6 bases not matched to a gene; V was cut back by 4 bases and J by 4 bases. The CDR3 spans 15 residues.

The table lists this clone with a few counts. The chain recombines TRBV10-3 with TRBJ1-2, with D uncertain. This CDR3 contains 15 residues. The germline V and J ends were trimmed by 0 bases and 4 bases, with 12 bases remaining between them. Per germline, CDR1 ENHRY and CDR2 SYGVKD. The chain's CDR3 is CAISESQIDGYGYTF. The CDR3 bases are TGTGCCATCAGTGAGTCGCAAATTGATGGCTATGGCTACACCTTC.

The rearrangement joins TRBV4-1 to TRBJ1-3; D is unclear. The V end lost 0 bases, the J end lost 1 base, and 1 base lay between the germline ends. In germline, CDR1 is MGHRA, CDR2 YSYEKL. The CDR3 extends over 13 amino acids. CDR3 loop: CASSQDSGNTIYF. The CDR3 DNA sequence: TGCGCCAGCAGCCAAGATTCTGGAAACACCATATATTTT.

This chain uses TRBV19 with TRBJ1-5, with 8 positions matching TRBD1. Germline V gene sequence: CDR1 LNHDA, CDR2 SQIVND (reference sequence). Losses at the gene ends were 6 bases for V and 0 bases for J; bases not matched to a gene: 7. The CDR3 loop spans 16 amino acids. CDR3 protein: CASSNRGQGSNQPQHF. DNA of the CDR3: TGTGCCAGTAGCAACCGAGGACAGGGTAGCAATCAGCCCCAGCATTTT.